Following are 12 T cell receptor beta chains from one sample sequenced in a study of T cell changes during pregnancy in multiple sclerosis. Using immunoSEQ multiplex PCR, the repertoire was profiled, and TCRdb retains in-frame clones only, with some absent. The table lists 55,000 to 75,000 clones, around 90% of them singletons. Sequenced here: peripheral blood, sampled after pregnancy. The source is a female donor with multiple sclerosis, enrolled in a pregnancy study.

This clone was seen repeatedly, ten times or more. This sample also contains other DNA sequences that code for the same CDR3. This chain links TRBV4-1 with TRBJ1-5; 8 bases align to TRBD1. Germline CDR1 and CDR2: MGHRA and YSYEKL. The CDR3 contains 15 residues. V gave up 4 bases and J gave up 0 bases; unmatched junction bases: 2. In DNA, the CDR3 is TGCGCCAGCAGCCCGACAGGGGTTAGCAATCAGCCCCAGCATTTT. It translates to CASSPTGVSNQPQHF.

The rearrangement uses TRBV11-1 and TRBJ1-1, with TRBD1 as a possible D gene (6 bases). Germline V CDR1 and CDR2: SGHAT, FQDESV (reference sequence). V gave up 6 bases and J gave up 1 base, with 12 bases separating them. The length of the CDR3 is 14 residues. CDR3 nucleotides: TGTGCCAGCAGTCTGGACAGTAAGAACACTGAAGCTTTCTTT. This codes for CASSLDSKNTEAFF.

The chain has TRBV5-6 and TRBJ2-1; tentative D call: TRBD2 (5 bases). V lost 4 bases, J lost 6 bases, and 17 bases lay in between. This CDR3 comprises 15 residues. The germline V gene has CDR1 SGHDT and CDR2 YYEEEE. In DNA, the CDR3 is TGTGCCAGCAGCCTGCCGACGGCGGGCCGCAATGAGCAGTTCTTC. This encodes CASSLPTAGRNEQFF.

CDR3: CSVEEGSNQPQHF. DNA for the CDR3: TGCAGCGTTGAGGAGGGCAGCAATCAGCCCCAGCATTTT. This rearrangement joins TRBV29-1 to TRBJ1-5; D uncertain. This CDR3 spans 13 amino acids. Trimming cost V 3 bases and J 1 base, with 7 bases left between them. Germline-derived CDR1 and CDR2 are SQVTM and ANQGSEA.

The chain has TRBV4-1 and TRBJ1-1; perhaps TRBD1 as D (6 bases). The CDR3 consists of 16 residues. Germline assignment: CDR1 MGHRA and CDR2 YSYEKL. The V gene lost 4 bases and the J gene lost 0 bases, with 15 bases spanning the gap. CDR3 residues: CASSLDRIQLNTEAFF. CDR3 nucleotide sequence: TGCGCCAGCAGCCTCGACAGGATCCAACTGAACACTGAAGCTTTCTTT.

CDR3 amino acids: CASGLAGGPPGEQYF. The CDR3 DNA is TGTGCCAGCGGCCTAGCGGGAGGGCCCCCGGGAGAGCAGTACTTC. The V gene is TRBV27, the J gene TRBJ2-7; 12 bases match TRBD2. Germline V CDR1 and CDR2: MNHEY, SMNVEV (reference sequence). This CDR3 has 15 amino acids. Trimming at V came to 8 bases and at J to 7 bases, leaving 12 bases not matched to a gene.

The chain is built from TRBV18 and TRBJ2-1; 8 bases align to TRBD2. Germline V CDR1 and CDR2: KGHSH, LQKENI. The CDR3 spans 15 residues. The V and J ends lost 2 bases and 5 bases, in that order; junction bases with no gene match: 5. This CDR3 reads CASSPGLAGNNEQFF. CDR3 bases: TGTGCCAGCTCACCAGGCCTAGCGGGTAACAATGAGCAGTTCTTC.

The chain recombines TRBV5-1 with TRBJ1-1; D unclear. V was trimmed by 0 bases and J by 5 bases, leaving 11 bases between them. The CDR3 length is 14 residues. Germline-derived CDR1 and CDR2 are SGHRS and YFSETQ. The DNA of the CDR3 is TGCGCCAGCAGCTTGGATCCTTCGAGTACTGAAGCTTTCTTT. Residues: CASSLDPSSTEAFF.

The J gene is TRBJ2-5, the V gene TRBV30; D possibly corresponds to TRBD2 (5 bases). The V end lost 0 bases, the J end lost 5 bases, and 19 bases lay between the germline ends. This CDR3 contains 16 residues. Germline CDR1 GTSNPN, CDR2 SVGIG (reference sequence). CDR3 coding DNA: TGTGCCTGGAGTGTACGGAGCGCGAGGGTTTGGGAGACCCAGTACTTC. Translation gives CAWSVRSARVWETQYF.

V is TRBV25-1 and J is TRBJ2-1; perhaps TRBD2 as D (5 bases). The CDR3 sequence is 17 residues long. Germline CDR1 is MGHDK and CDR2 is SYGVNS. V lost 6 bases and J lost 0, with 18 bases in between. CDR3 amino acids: CASSPRLRRGSYNEQFF. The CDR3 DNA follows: TGTGCCAGCAGCCCTAGGTTACGACGGGGCTCCTACAATGAGCAGTTCTTC.

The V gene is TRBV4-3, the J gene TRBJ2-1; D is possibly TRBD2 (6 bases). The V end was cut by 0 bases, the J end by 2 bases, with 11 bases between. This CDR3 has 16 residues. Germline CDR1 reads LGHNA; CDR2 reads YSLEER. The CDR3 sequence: CASSQEPGAAYNEQFF. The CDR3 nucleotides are TGCGCCAGCAGCCAAGAACCGGGAGCAGCCTACAATGAGCAGTTCTTC.

CDR3 in DNA: TGTGCCAGCAGTACCTGGGGCGGCGGGAATAGCAATCAGCCCCAGCATTTT. Its translation is CASSTWGGGNSNQPQHF. The J gene is TRBJ1-5, the V gene TRBV28, with D possibly TRBD1 on 5 matching bases. Trimming cost V 5 bases and J 0 bases, with 17 bases left between them. The CDR3 extends over 17 amino acids. CDR1 is MDHEN and CDR2 is SYDVKM in the germline V gene.